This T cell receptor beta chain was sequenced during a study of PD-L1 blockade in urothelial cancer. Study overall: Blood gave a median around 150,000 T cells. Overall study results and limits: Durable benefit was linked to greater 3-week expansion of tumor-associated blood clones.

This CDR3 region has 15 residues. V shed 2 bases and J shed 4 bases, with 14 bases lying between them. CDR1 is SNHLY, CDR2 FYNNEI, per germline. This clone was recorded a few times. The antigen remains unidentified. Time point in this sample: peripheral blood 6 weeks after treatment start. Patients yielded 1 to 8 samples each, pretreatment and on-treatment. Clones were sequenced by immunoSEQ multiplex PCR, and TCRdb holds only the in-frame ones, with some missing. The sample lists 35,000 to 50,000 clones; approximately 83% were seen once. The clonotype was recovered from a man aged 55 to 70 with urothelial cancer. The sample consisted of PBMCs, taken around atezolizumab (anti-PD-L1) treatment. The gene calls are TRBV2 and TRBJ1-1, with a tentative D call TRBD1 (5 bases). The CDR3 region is CASSEIRGSGTEAFF. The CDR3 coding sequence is TGTGCCAGCAGTGAAATAAGGGGATCGGGCACTGAAGCTTTCTTT.